Shown below are 21 T cell receptor beta chains from a single sample sequenced in a study of T-cell reconstitution after alpha-beta-depleted transplantation in children. Construction of the TCRbeta library involved unique molecular identifiers. A single record per CDR3 protein comes from TCRdb applying MiXCR to the PCR reads. The repertoire holds more than 500,000 distinct CDR3 sequences, with more than 9.5% as singletons. Sequences were derived from PBMCs, mostly from graft donor cells, sampled 180 days after TCRalphabeta/CD19-depleted stem cell transplant. Receptor source: a female patient aged 2-15 years who had a stem cell transplant for aplastic anemia, so the T cells may come from the graft donor.

The chain joins TRBV18 to TRBJ1-1; TRBD1 matches at 12 bases. The CDR3 totals 16 residues. Germline V gene lookup returns CDR1 KGHSH and CDR2 LQKENI. The V and J ends lost 2 bases and 5 bases, in that order; junction bases with no gene match: 6. This chain's CDR3 is CASSPRDRGRGTEAFF. The CDR3 nucleotides read TGTGCCAGCTCACCAAGGGACAGGGGGCGCGGGACTGAAGCTTTCTTT.

DNA for the CDR3: TGTGCCAGCAGCTTAGACGGGAGGGCAGCGCTGGGTTCACCCCTCCACTTT. This translates into CASSLDGRAALGSPLHF. The rearrangement links TRBV11-2 to TRBJ1-6; D not certain. The germline gives CDR1 SGHAT, CDR2 FQNNGV. V lost 0 bases, J lost 9 bases, and 18 bases lay in between. This CDR3 comprises 17 residues.

At least ten counts were recorded for this clonotype. The chain combines TRBV11-2 with TRBJ2-3, with TRBD2 matching over 13 bases. CDR1 and CDR2 from the germline V gene are SGHAT and FQNNGV. CDR3 length: 16 amino acids. After removal of 4 bases from V and 5 bases from J, the junction contained 6 bases not matched to a gene. The CDR3 DNA reads as TGTGCCAGCAGCTCGTTACTAGCGGGAGGGGGAGATACGCAGTATTTT. The encoded protein is CASSSLLAGGGDTQYF. Variable domain in full (rest from reference TRBV11-2 and TRBJ2-3): EAGVAQSPRYKIIEKRQSVAFWCNPISGHATLYWYQQILGQGPKLLIQFQNNGVVDDSQLPKDRFSAERLKGVDSTLKIQPAKLEDSAVYLCASSSLLAGGGDTQYFGPGTRLTVL.

The chain couples TRBV7-9 to TRBJ2-2; D might be TRBD2 (5 bases). Trimming pared 0 bases from V and 5 bases from J, leaving 13 bases between. The CDR3 is 16 residues long. Per germline, CDR1 SEHNR and CDR2 FQNEAQ (reference sequence). The CDR3 DNA reads as TGTGCCAGCAGCTTAGCGAGCGGAAGACGGACCGGGGAGCTGTTTTTT. Translating it yields CASSLASGRRTGELFF.

This clonotype was detected only a few times. This sequence joins TRBV19 and TRBJ2-1; no clear D gene. Germline V gene lookup returns CDR1 LNHDA and CDR2 SQIVND (reference sequence). With 4 bases removed from V and 8 bases from J, the gap between germline ends came to 9 bases. The length of the CDR3 is 12 residues. The CDR3: CASSTKPHEQFF. CDR3 DNA sequence: TGTGCCAGTAGTACCAAGCCCCATGAGCAGTTCTTC.

This clonotype was detected only a few times. The chain recombines TRBV5-1 with TRBJ1-1, with D perhaps TRBD1 (5 bases). The CDR3 is 17 amino acids. The germline V gene has CDR1 SGHRS and CDR2 YFSETQ. With 3 bases removed from V and 1 base from J, the gap between germline ends came to 19 bases. The CDR3 loop is CASSWDPGDGPNTEAFF. The CDR3 nucleotides read TGCGCCAGCAGCTGGGATCCGGGGGACGGACCGAACACTGAAGCTTTCTTT. Filled out from reference TRBV5-1 and TRBJ1-1, the complete variable domain reads KAGVTQTPRYLIKTRGQQVTLSCSPISGHRSVSWYQQTPGQGLQFLFEYFSETQRNKGNFPGRFSGRQFSNSRSEMNVSTLELGDSALYLCASSWDPGDGPNTEAFFGQGTRLTVV.

This clonotype turned up a few times. CDR3 sequence reads: CASSERPTGGPNEQFF. The CDR3 DNA reads as TGTGCCAGCAGTGAGAGACCGACAGGGGGACCCAATGAGCAGTTCTTC. V gene TRBV6-2 or TRBV6-3 combines with J gene TRBJ2-1, with TRBD1 identical over 9 bases. Germline CDR1 is MNHEY and CDR2 is SVGEGT. The CDR3 runs to 16 residues. Trimming removed 5 bases from V and 6 bases from J; junction bases left unmatched: 11.

This clonotype was picked up many times. This rearrangement joins TRBV5-1 to TRBJ1-1; D unclear. The CDR3 runs to 13 residues. V shed 0 bases and J shed 3 bases, with 6 bases lying between them. Per the germline V gene, CDR1 is SGHRS and CDR2 is YFSETQ. CDR3 sequence: CASSLVEYTEAFF. DNA for the CDR3: TGCGCCAGCAGCTTGGTTGAGTACACTGAAGCTTTCTTT.

This clonotype showed up many times. J is TRBJ1-2 and V is TRBV29-1; the D is unclear. Germline V gene sequence: CDR1 SQVTM, CDR2 ANQGSEA. The CDR3 covers 15 residues. CDR3 protein: CVLRFPLGGGYGYTF. CDR3 sequence (DNA): TGCGTCCTCAGGTTCCCCCTCGGAGGTGGCTATGGCTACACCTTC.

This chain connects TRBV11-2 to TRBJ2-3, with 8 bases fitting TRBD2. With 3 bases clipped from V and 5 bases from J, the junction kept 16 bases outside the gene matches. The germline gives CDR1 SGHAT, CDR2 FQNNGV. The CDR3 covers 18 residues. The CDR3 protein is CASSFFTQRSGGRDTQYF. The CDR3 DNA reads TGTGCCAGCAGCTTTTTTACCCAAAGGAGCGGGGGCAGAGATACGCAGTATTTT.

This chain links TRBV19 with TRBJ2-3, with 13 bases that match TRBD2. CDR1 is LNHDA and CDR2 is SQIVND in the germline V gene (reference sequence). The CDR3 extends over 16 amino acids. V gave up 3 bases and J gave up 5 bases; unmatched junction bases: 5. The CDR3: CASSMLLAGGQDTQYF. The CDR3, as DNA: TGTGCCAGTAGTATGCTACTAGCGGGAGGGCAAGATACGCAGTATTTT.

The gene calls are TRBV15 and TRBJ2-3; D is perhaps TRBD1 or TRBD2 (6 bases each). This CDR3 has 19 amino acids. The germline V gene encodes CDR1 LNHNV and CDR2 YYDKDF (reference sequence). Trimming left V 3 bases short and J 4 bases short, with 26 bases between. CDR3 DNA: TGTGCCACCAGCAGCAGATGGGGGGCCGCACGTGGGTCCGCAGATACGCAGTATTTT. It is translated as CATSSRWGAARGSADTQYF.

The rearrangement links TRBV3-1 to TRBJ2-1; D uncertain. Trimming removed 0 bases from V and 9 bases from J, with 15 bases in between. Germline V gene data show CDR1 as LGHDT and CDR2 as YNNKEL (reference sequence). CDR3 size: 15 residues. The CDR3 spells CASSQDVTPHIEQFF. As DNA, the CDR3 is TGTGCCAGCAGCCAAGATGTGACCCCACATATTGAGCAGTTCTTC.

This clonotype was counted at least ten times. The V call is TRBV28, the J call TRBJ1-4, with no clear D. The germline V gene encodes CDR1 MDHEN and CDR2 SYDVKM. The CDR3 length is 15 residues. Trimming removed 5 bases from V and 4 bases from J, with 14 bases in between. The CDR3 DNA reads TGTGCCAGCAGTCCCCCCGGCGGGATTAATGAAAAACTGTTTTTT. Translation: CASSPPGGINEKLFF.

The chain employs TRBV4-3 and TRBJ1-5; D call uncertain. The CDR3 length is 15 residues. V was trimmed by 1 base and J by 0 bases, leaving 7 bases between them. Germline CDR1 and CDR2: LGHNA and YSLEER. The DNA for the CDR3 is TGCGCCAGCAGCCAAGGCTACAATAGCAATCAGCCCCAGCATTTT. Translated, it gives CASSQGYNSNQPQHF.

The sample holds a few counts of this clonotype. The chain links TRBV28 to TRBJ1-2; D unclear. Per the germline V gene, CDR1 is MDHEN and CDR2 is SYDVKM. The V gene lost 8 bases and the J gene lost 0 bases, with 10 bases spanning the gap. The CDR3 length is 13 residues. CDR3 in DNA: TGTGCCAGCGTTCATTCTACTAACTATGGCTACACCTTC. Amino acid sequence: CASVHSTNYGYTF.

The sample holds a few counts of this clonotype. The J gene is TRBJ1-2, the V gene TRBV9; possible D gene TRBD1, 5 bases. Germline-derived CDR1 and CDR2 are SGDLS and YYNGEE. Deletions cut 0 bases from V and 4 bases from J, with 13 bases between. The CDR3 has 15 residues. CDR3 sequence: CASSVAEGPSYGYTF. CDR3 sequence (DNA): TGTGCCAGCAGCGTAGCCGAGGGACCCTCCTATGGCTACACCTTC.

This CDR3 reads CASSFRGRYGYTF. In DNA, the CDR3 is TGTGCCAGCAGTTTCAGGGGGCGTTATGGCTACACCTTC. The V gene is TRBV27, the J gene TRBJ1-2; TRBD1 agrees at 8 bases. Germline loops: CDR1 MNHEY, CDR2 SMNVEV (reference sequence). This CDR3 region has 13 residues. V lost 3 bases and J lost 5; bases outside the gene matches: 2.

At least ten counts were recorded for this clonotype. V gene TRBV2 combines with J gene TRBJ2-7, with 7 positions matching TRBD1. V lost 2 bases and J lost 1; bases outside the gene matches: 5. Germline V gene lookup returns CDR1 SNHLY and CDR2 FYNNEI. This CDR3 has 15 amino acids. CDR3 region: CASSETGVRSYEQYV. CDR3 DNA: TGTGCCAGCAGTGAAACAGGGGTCAGGTCCTACGAGCAGTACGTC.

This clonotype has just a few counts. The chain carries TRBV12-3 or TRBV12-4 and TRBJ1-4, with no clear D. The CDR3 runs to 14 residues. The V and J ends lost 3 bases and 6 bases respectively, with 11 bases between them. The CDR3, as DNA: TGTGCCAGCAGTTTCAGACGGCTAGATGAAAAACTGTTTTTT. Translation: CASSFRRLDEKLFF.

This clonotype was picked up a small number of times. V usage is TRBV6-4 and J usage is TRBJ2-1; tentatively, D is TRBD2 (5 bases). Germline V CDR1 and CDR2: MRHNA, SNTAGT. The CDR3 spans 13 residues. V was shortened by 3 bases and J by 9 bases, with 12 bases between the two germline ends. The CDR3 DNA reads as TGTGCCAGCAGTGAGATGGTGCGGGCTGAGCAGTTCTTC. Protein product: CASSEMVRAEQFF.